The present entry profiles one TCR beta chain with its context. Germline values: CDR1 SGHTA, CDR2 FQGNSA. With 4 bases removed from V and 4 bases from J, the gap between germline ends came to 13 bases. This CDR3 region has 14 residues. The data derive from a study of blood T cell repertoires in COVID-19. Study-level background: Samples representing acute and convalescent COVID-19 were sourced from the United States, Italy and Spain.

This table comes from immunoSEQ multiplex PCR, and its TCRdb copy is limited to in-frame clones, with some not included. Found here are 250,000 to 350,000 clones, 88% of them singletons; the top ten hold approximately 8.5%. The rearrangement joins TRBV7-2 to TRBJ1-2; D is unclear. Source material: peripheral blood. The TCR was taken from a man younger than 35 with active or convalescent COVID-19. The CDR3 DNA follows: TGTGCCAGCAGCTACGGACGGACTACCTATGGCTACACCTTC. Translating gives CASSYGRTTYGYTF.